One and the same sample provided the 22 T cell receptor beta chains below, sequenced in a study of blood T cell repertoires in COVID-19. Here immunoSEQ multiplex PCR was the method, and the copy in TCRdb shows in-frame clones only, minus some. The table includes about 130,000 clones, 70% to 85% detected once. The sequenced material came from peripheral blood. These receptors were collected from a man aged 55 to 69 who had recovered from COVID-19.

The V call is TRBV7-9, the J call TRBJ2-1; D possibly corresponds to TRBD1 (5 bases). Germline V CDR1 and CDR2: SEHNR, FQNEAQ (reference sequence). Trimming removed 1 base at V and 5 bases at J, with 9 bases between. The CDR3 extends over 14 amino acids. The CDR3 region is CASSLGGVNNEQFF. DNA for the CDR3: TGTGCCAGCAGCTTAGGGGGCGTTAACAATGAGCAGTTCTTC.

The rearrangement uses TRBV6-1 and TRBJ1-2, with D perhaps TRBD1 (6 bases). The CDR3 consists of 15 residues. Trimming pared 2 bases from V and 2 bases from J, leaving 12 bases between. CDR1 MNHNS and CDR2 SASEGT come from the germline V gene. The CDR3: CASSERQGKNYGYTF. The CDR3 region has the DNA TGTGCCAGCAGTGAACGGCAGGGGAAGAACTATGGCTACACCTTC.

This clone was found once. V usage is TRBV4-3 and J usage is TRBJ2-1, with D perhaps matching TRBD2 (5 bases). With 4 bases removed from V and 4 bases from J, the gap between germline ends came to 14 bases. In germline, CDR1 is LGHNA, CDR2 YSLEER. This CDR3 is built from 15 residues. For the CDR3, the DNA is TGCGCCAGCAGCCGGGGTAGCGAGGATTACAATGAGCAGTTCTTC. Protein: CASSRGSEDYNEQFF.

The chain is built from TRBV18 and TRBJ1-2; D perhaps matches TRBD1 (5 bases). Trimming shortened V by 3 bases and J by 0 bases, and 20 bases separated the two germline ends. The CDR3 runs 18 residues. Looked up from germline, CDR1 is KGHSH and CDR2 is LQKENI. DNA of the CDR3: TGTGCCAGCTCACCGTACCCGCGGGACGGAACTTCTAACTATGGCTACACCTTC. This translates into CASSPYPRDGTSNYGYTF.

V usage is TRBV5-4 and J usage is TRBJ2-2; 9 nucleotides align to TRBD1. V was clipped by 4 bases and J by 6 bases; unmatched bases: 4. The CDR3 consists of 14 residues. Germline V lookup: CDR1 SGHNT, CDR2 YYREEE (reference sequence). CDR3 region: CASSRTGVAGELFF. The CDR3 coding sequence is TGTGCCAGCAGCAGGACAGGGGTTGCCGGGGAGCTGTTTTTT.

V is TRBV25-1 and J is TRBJ1-3; 9 bases agree with TRBD1. The CDR3 consists of 16 residues. The J segment lost 0 bases and the V segment lost 4 bases, leaving 4 bases of the junction unmatched. Germline V lookup: CDR1 MGHDK, CDR2 SYGVNS. CDR3: CASSGDRAISGNTIYF. CDR3 nucleotide sequence: TGTGCCAGCAGTGGGGACAGGGCGATCTCTGGAAACACCATATATTTT. Full variable domain (remainder filled in from reference TRBV25-1 and TRBJ1-3): EADIYQTPRYLVIGTGKKITLECSQTMGHDKMYWYQQDPGMELHLIHYSYGVNSTEKGDLSSESTVSRIRTEHFPLTLESARPSHTSQYLCASSGDRAISGNTIYFGEGSWLTVV.

CDR3 residues: CASSQGSSYEQYF. The CDR3 DNA sequence: TGTGCCAGCAGCCAGGGGAGCTCCTACGAGCAGTACTTC. The chain uses TRBV3-1 (or the pseudogene TRBV3-2) and TRBJ2-7; maybe TRBD2 (5 bases). Trimming left V 3 bases short and J 0 bases short, with 6 bases between. CDR1 and CDR2 from the germline V gene are LGHDT and YNNKEL (reference sequence). There are 13 residues in the CDR3.

The genes are TRBV2 and TRBJ2-7; TRBD2 matches 13 bases. The junction had 8 bases not matched to a gene; V was cut back by 6 bases and J by 6 bases. CDR1 and CDR2 (germline): SNHLY, FYNNEI. This CDR3 spans 15 amino acids. The CDR3 nucleotides read TGTGCCAGCAGGGAACTAGCGGGGGGGCTTGGCGAGCAGTACTTC. Its protein is CASRELAGGLGEQYF.

This chain joins TRBV5-1 and TRBJ1-3; 7 positions agree with TRBD1. Trimming removed 3 bases from V and 2 bases from J; junction bases left unmatched: 5. Germline-derived CDR1 and CDR2 are SGHRS and YFSETQ. The CDR3 sequence is 15 residues long. CDR3 sequence: CASSSTGRTGNTIYF. CDR3 coding DNA: TGCGCCAGCAGCTCGACAGGGAGAACTGGAAACACCATATATTTT.

The chain combines TRBV7-9 with TRBJ2-2; 12 positions match TRBD1. The V segment lost 5 bases and the J segment 7 bases; nucleotides outside the gene matches: 2. The CDR3 spans 14 residues. The germline V gene has CDR1 SEHNR and CDR2 FQNEAQ (reference sequence). The CDR3 is CASSGTGGGGELFF. CDR3 DNA sequence: TGTGCCAGCAGCGGGACAGGGGGCGGCGGGGAGCTGTTTTTT.

This clone has more than one count but fewer than ten. The V call is TRBV6-4, the J call TRBJ2-1; 10 bases are shared with TRBD2. Losses at the gene ends were 4 bases for V and 9 bases for J; bases not matched to a gene: 3. Germline V lookup: CDR1 MRHNA, CDR2 SNTAGT. The CDR3 loop spans 13 amino acids. CDR3 sequence (DNA): TGTGCCAGCAGTGGGACTAGCGGCGGTGAGCAGTTCTTC. This translates into CASSGTSGGEQFF.

The chain employs TRBV21-1 and TRBJ2-3; no check of the table's D call, TRBD2, against the DNA was made. TRBV21-1 has pseudogene status. The CDR3 consists of 19 residues. The CDR3 reads CASSKKSEDKRRPTDTQYF. The CDR3 coding sequence is TGTGCCAGCAGCAAAAAGTCCGAAGATAAGCGGAGACCCACAGATACGCAGTATTTT.

The chain employs TRBV27 and TRBJ1-5; D gene uncertain. Per germline, CDR1 MNHEY and CDR2 SMNVEV (reference sequence). V lost 2 bases to trimming and J lost 2 bases, with 10 bases between them. This CDR3 has 15 residues. CDR3 coding DNA: TGTGCCAGCAGTTTAAAACTATCGGGCAATCAGCCCCAGCATTTT. The encoded protein is CASSLKLSGNQPQHF.

This clone qualifies as medium-sized. The chain recombines TRBV9 with TRBJ1-3; D is perhaps TRBD1 (5 bases). V gave up 0 bases and J gave up 0 bases, with 13 bases separating them. This CDR3 has 17 amino acids. Germline assignment: CDR1 SGDLS and CDR2 YYNGEE. The CDR3 DNA reads TGTGCCAGCAGCGTAGACGGCACAGGCTTCTCTGGAAACACCATATATTTT. It specifies CASSVDGTGFSGNTIYF.

The table lists this clone with a count of one. This chain joins TRBV7-9 and TRBJ1-2, with 8 bases aligning to TRBD1. V lost 4 bases and J lost 6; bases outside the gene matches: 1. Germline V CDR1 and CDR2: SEHNR, FQNEAQ (reference sequence). The CDR3 spans 12 residues. The CDR3 nucleotides are TGTGCCAGCAGCTCGACAGGGGATGGCTACACCTTC. Protein sequence: CASSSTGDGYTF.

The chain has TRBV19 and TRBJ1-2; 9 bases align to TRBD1. Trimming took 5 bases from V and 8 from J; bases not matched to a gene: 9. Germline loops: CDR1 LNHDA, CDR2 SQIVND (reference sequence). The CDR3 is 14 residues long. The CDR3 here is CASSLSGQGEGYTF. CDR3 coding DNA: TGTGCCAGTAGTCTTTCGGGACAGGGTGAAGGCTACACCTTC.

The rearrangement joins TRBV28 to TRBJ1-2; 9 bases map to TRBD1. With 7 bases clipped from V and 0 bases from J, the junction kept 6 bases outside the gene matches. The CDR3 has 15 amino acids. Germline V gene sequence: CDR1 MDHEN, CDR2 SYDVKM. The CDR3 sequence: CASTQGQGTNYGYTF. The CDR3 DNA sequence: TGTGCCAGCACCCAGGGACAGGGCACTAACTATGGCTACACCTTC.

This clone was observed a handful of times. The rearrangement links TRBV4-2 to TRBJ2-7; tentatively, D is TRBD2 (5 bases). The V end was cut by 0 bases, the J end by 2 bases, with 11 bases between. The CDR3 totals 15 residues. CDR1 and CDR2 (germline): LGHNA, YNFKEQ. The CDR3 sequence is CASSQDEAGAYEQYF. CDR3 DNA sequence: TGTGCCAGCAGCCAAGACGAAGCCGGGGCCTACGAGCAGTACTTC.

The chain recombines TRBV19 with TRBJ1-6; D is possibly TRBD1 (6 bases). The V gene's germline CDR1 is LNHDA and CDR2 SQIVND (reference sequence). The CDR3 contains 13 residues. The CDR3 reads CGSRDTNNSPLHF. DNA of the CDR3: TGTGGTTCCCGGGACACCAATAATTCACCCCTCCACTTT.

This clone was seen a few times. The V call is TRBV5-4, the J call TRBJ2-1, with 9 bases that match TRBD2. This CDR3 comprises 16 residues. Germline loops: CDR1 SGHNT, CDR2 YYREEE (reference sequence). Losses at the gene ends were 1 base for V and 4 bases for J; bases not matched to a gene: 6. For the CDR3, the DNA is TGTGCCAGCAGCTTGAAGGCGGGAGGGCCGTACAATGAGCAGTTCTTC. Amino acids: CASSLKAGGPYNEQFF.

The chain joins TRBV7-8 to TRBJ1-6; D not resolved. V lost 2 bases to trimming and J lost 9 bases, with 8 bases between them. The CDR3 totals 13 residues. CDR1 SGHVS and CDR2 FQNEAQ come from the germline V gene. The chain's CDR3 is CASSLPTGSPLHF. CDR3 DNA: TGTGCCAGCAGCTTACCCACGGGTTCACCCCTCCACTTT.

The chain carries TRBV27 and TRBJ1-5; D gene uncertain. The germline CDR1 and CDR2 sequences are MNHEY and SMNVEV (reference sequence). The germline V and J ends were trimmed by 4 bases and 3 bases, with 10 bases remaining between them. The CDR3 length is 14 residues. The CDR3: CASSYSLNNQPQHF. In DNA form, the CDR3 reads TGTGCCAGCAGTTACTCACTGAACAATCAGCCCCAGCATTTT.